This T cell receptor (beta chain) came from a study of CD8 T cells in Susac syndrome. Turning to the study itself: Sequenced Susac syndrome patients included over 5 with active disease and under 10 who were in remission.

With random hexamers, reverse transcription was performed on roughly 0.45 to 1 ug of RNA. The CDR3 of TCR beta was amplified by immunoSEQ multiplex PCR across 54 Vbeta and 13 Jbeta. One entry per CDR3 protein, called by TCRdb with MiXCR from the immunoSEQ multiplex PCR reads. The sample has 95,000 to 150,000 distinct CDR3 sequences, nearly 96% seen once. Worth noting for this clonotype: The antigen is not known.

Peripheral blood CD8+ and CD4+ T cells were profiled by TCR beta sequencing. Study results and limitations: Acknowledgment was made by the study that its TCR sequencing and HLA analysis involved a relatively small number of individuals.

The V gene lost 1 base and the J gene lost 4 bases, with 11 bases spanning the gap. Germline loops: CDR1 SGHTA, CDR2 FQGNSA. This CDR3 has 15 amino acids. The origin of this receptor is a human donor with Susac syndrome. Sequenced input: CD4+ T cells from PBMCs. The rearrangement links TRBV7-2 to TRBJ2-1; D not certain. The CDR3 protein is CASSLGRLSYNEQFF. The CDR3, as DNA: TGTGCCAGCAGCTTAGGGCGTCTGTCATACAATGAGCAGTTCTTC. Drawing the rest from reference TRBV7-2 and TRBJ2-1, the complete variable domain is GAGVSQSPSNKVTEKGKDVELRCDPISGHTALYWYRQSLGQGLEFLIYFQGNSAPDKSGLPSDRFSAERTGGSVSTLTIQRTQQEDSAVYLCASSLGRLSYNEQFFGPGTRLTVL.